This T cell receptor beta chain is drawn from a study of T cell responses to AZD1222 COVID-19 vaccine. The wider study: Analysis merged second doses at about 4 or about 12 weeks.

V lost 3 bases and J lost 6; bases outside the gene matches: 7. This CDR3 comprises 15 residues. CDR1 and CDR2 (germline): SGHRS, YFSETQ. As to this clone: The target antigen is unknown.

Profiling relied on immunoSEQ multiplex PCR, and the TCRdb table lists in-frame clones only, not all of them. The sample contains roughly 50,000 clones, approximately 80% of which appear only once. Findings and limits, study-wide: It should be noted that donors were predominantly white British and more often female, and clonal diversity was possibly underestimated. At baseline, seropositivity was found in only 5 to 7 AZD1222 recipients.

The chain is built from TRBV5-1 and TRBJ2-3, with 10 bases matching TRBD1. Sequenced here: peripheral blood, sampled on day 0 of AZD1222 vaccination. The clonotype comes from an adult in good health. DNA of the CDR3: TGCGCCAGCAGCTCTACCCCGGGACAGGGGGATACGCAGTATTTT. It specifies CASSSTPGQGDTQYF. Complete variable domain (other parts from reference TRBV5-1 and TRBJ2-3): KAGVTQTPRYLIKTRGQQVTLSCSPISGHRSVSWYQQTPGQGLQFLFEYFSETQRNKGNFPGRFSGRQFSNSRSEMNVSTLELGDSALYLCASSSTPGQGDTQYFGPGTRLTVL.